A single sample is the source of the 5 T cell receptor beta chains below, sequenced in a study of OX40 agonist ivuxolimab in advanced cancers. Data came from immunoSEQ multiplex PCR; TCRdb stores just in-frame clones and leaves some out. The table has about 54,000 clones, 84% seen once; the top ten hold 0.95% to 1.5%. The sequencing here drew on CD4+ or CD8+ T cells sorted from blood, taken in a trial of the OX40 agonist ivuxolimab. All receptors derive from an adult with an advanced solid tumor such as melanoma, head and neck, liver or kidney cancer.

The gene calls are TRBV7-2 and TRBJ1-4, with TRBD1 matching 7 bases. Germline-derived CDR1 and CDR2 are SGHTA and FQGNSA. CDR3 length equals 14 residues. With 3 bases clipped from V and 5 bases from J, the junction kept 3 bases outside the gene matches. CDR3 DNA sequence: TGTGCCAGCAGCTTGGGGACAGTAAATGAAAAACTGTTTTTT. Translated: CASSLGTVNEKLFF.

The gene calls are TRBV6-5 and TRBJ1-1; D remains ambiguous. The length of the CDR3 is 14 residues. Germline V gene data show CDR1 as MNHEY and CDR2 as SVGAGI. Trimming stripped 8 bases from V and 4 bases from J, with 17 bases between. CDR3 in amino acids: CASRLNKASTEAFF. The DNA of the CDR3 is TGTGCCAGCCGTTTGAACAAGGCGAGCACTGAAGCTTTCTTT.

The chain recombines TRBV2 with TRBJ2-7; no reliable D call. Germline V gene data show CDR1 as SNHLY and CDR2 as FYNNEI. Trimming pared 0 bases from V and 12 bases from J, leaving 12 bases between. The length of the CDR3 is 12 residues. This chain's CDR3 is CASSEAPYPRYF. The DNA for the CDR3 is TGTGCCAGCAGTGAAGCCCCTTACCCACGGTACTTC.

This clone was picked up one time. This rearrangement joins TRBV23-1 to TRBJ2-7, with 7 bases aligning to TRBD1. TRBV23-1 is filed as an ORF, its function uncertain. This CDR3 region has 18 residues. V lost 3 bases to trimming and J lost 0 bases; unmatched junction nucleotides: 14. CDR3 nucleotide sequence: TGCGCCAGCAGTCACCCCAGACAGGACAGGACCAGCTCCTACGAGCAGTACTTC. Protein sequence: CASSHPRQDRTSSYEQYF.

This rearrangement joins TRBV30 to TRBJ2-3; 8 bases are shared with TRBD1. Trimming cost V 0 bases and J 5 bases; bases outside gene matches: 7. The CDR3 contains 15 residues. Germline CDR1 and CDR2: GTSNPN and SVGIG (reference sequence). This CDR3 is CAWSVRTGGLDTQYF. The CDR3 nucleotides read TGTGCCTGGAGTGTACGAACAGGGGGTTTAGATACGCAGTATTTT. The full variable domain, in which reference TRBV30 and TRBJ2-3 provide the parts outside the CDR3, is SQTIHQWPATLVQPVGSPLSLECTVEGTSNPNLYWYRQAAGRGLQLLFYSVGIGQISSEVPQNLSASRPQDRQFILSSKKLLLSDSGFYLCAWSVRTGGLDTQYFGPGTRLTVL.